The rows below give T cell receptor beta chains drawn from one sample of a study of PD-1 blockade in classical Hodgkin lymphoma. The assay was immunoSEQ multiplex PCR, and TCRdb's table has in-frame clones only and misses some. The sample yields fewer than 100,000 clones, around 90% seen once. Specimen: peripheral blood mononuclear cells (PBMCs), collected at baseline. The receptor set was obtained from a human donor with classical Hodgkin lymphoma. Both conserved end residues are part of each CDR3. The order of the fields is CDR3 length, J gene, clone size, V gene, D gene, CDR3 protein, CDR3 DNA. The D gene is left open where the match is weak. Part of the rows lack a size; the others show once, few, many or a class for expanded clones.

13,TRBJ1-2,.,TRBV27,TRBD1,CASSSPNRGGYTF,TGTGCCAGCAGTTCTCCTAACAGGGGTGGCTACACCTTC
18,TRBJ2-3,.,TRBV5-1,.,CASSLNGGSGPGTDTQYF,TGCGCCAGCAGCTTGAATGGGGGCTCCGGGCCGGGCACAGATACGCAGTATTTT
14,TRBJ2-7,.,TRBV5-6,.,CASSLRDISYEQYF,TGTGCCAGCAGCTTACGGGACATCTCCTACGAGCAGTACTTC
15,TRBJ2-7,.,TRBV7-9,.,CASSFLGGNSYEQYF,TGTGCCAGCAGCTTCTTGGGTGGGAACTCCTACGAGCAGTACTTC
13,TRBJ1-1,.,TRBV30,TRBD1,CAWDGTGTTEAFF,TGTGCCTGGGACGGGACAGGGACCACTGAAGCTTTCTTT
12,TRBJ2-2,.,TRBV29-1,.,CSVAHGSGELFF,TGCAGCGTTGCCCACGGTTCCGGGGAGCTGTTTTTT
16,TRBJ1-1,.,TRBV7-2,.,CASSLGSGRQYTEAFF,TGTGCCAGCAGCTTAGGATCCGGGAGGCAGTACACTGAAGCTTTCTTT
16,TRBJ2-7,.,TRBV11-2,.,CASTLGPPEQGYEQYF,TGTGCCAGCACTTTGGGACCCCCCGAGCAGGGCTACGAGCAGTACTTC
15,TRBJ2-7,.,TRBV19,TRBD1,CASSIRTGVSGEQYF,TGTGCCAGTAGTATTCGAACAGGGGTCTCGGGCGAGCAGTACTTC
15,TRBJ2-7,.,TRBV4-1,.,CASSQESRETYEQYF,TGCGCCAGCAGCCAAGAATCCAGGGAAACCTACGAGCAGTACTTC
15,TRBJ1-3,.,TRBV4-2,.,CASSQELLSGNTIYF,TGTGCCAGCAGCCAAGAACTGCTCTCTGGAAACACCATATATTTT
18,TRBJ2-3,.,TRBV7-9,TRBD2,CASSLKLAAISSTDTQYF,TGTGCCAGCAGCTTGAAACTAGCGGCCATTTCTAGCACAGATACGCAGTATTTT
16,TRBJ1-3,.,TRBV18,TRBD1,CASSSEQGADGNTIYF,TGTGCCAGCTCATCAGAACAGGGGGCTGACGGAAACACCATATATTTT
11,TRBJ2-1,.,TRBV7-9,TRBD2,CASSTLAGQFF,TGTGCCAGCAGCACACTAGCGGGTCAGTTCTTC
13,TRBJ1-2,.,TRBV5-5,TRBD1,CASVGTDDYGYTF,TGTGCCAGCGTCGGGACAGACGACTATGGCTACACCTTC
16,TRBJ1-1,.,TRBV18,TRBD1,CASSPGTGLMNTEAFF,TGTGCCAGCTCCCCCGGGACAGGCCTTATGAACACTGAAGCTTTCTTT
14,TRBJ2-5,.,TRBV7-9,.,CASSPTIRKETQYF,TGTGCCAGCAGCCCTACTATCCGTAAAGAGACCCAGTACTTC
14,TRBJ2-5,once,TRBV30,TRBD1,CAWDKSGTGETQYF,TGTGCCTGGGACAAGAGCGGGACAGGGGAGACCCAGTACTTC
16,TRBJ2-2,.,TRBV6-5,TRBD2,CASSYDGRGNTGELFF,TGTGCCAGCAGTTATGACGGGAGGGGAAACACCGGGGAGCTGTTTTTT
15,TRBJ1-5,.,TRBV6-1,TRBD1,CASSATGGRTQPQHF,TGTGCCAGCAGTGCGACAGGGGGTAGAACTCAGCCCCAGCATTTT
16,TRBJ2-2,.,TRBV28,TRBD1,CASSFVVTGKTGELFF,TGTGCCAGCAGTTTTGTCGTGACAGGGAAAACCGGGGAGCTGTTTTTT
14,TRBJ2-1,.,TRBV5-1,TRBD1,CASSSGQIYNEQFF,TGCGCCAGCAGCTCGGGACAGATTTACAATGAGCAGTTCTTC
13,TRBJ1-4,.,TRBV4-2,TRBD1,CASSRGQGEKLFF,TGTGCCAGCAGCCGAGGACAGGGTGAAAAACTGTTTTTT
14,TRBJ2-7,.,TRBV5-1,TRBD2,CASSPGLAGVEQYF,TGCGCCAGCAGTCCGGGACTAGCGGGAGTCGAGCAGTACTTC
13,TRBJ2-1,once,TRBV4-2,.,CASSWTFSNEQFF,TGTGCCAGCAGCTGGACGTTTAGCAATGAGCAGTTCTTC
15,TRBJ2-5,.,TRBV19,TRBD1,CASSIRGQGKETQYF,TGTGCCAGTAGTATTAGGGGACAGGGGAAGGAGACCCAGTACTTC
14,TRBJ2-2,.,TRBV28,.,CASSSRVSLGELFF,TGTGCCAGCAGTTCCCGAGTGAGTCTAGGGGAGCTGTTTTTT
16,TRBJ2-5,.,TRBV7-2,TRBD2,CASSRGLAGGVQTQYF,TGTGCCAGCAGCCGCGGACTAGCGGGAGGGGTTCAGACCCAGTACTTC
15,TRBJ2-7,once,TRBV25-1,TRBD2,CASSILSGRGNEQYF,TGTGCCAGCAGCATACTTAGCGGGAGGGGAAACGAGCAGTACTTC
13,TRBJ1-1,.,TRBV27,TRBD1,CASSLEGGVLAFF,TGTGCCAGCAGTTTAGAAGGGGGCGTGTTAGCTTTCTTT
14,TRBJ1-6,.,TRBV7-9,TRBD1,CASSQTGEVTPLHF,TGTGCCAGCAGTCAAACAGGGGAAGTTACACCCCTCCACTTT
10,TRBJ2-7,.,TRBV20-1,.,CSGGPYEQYF,TGCAGTGGAGGTCCCTACGAGCAGTACTTC
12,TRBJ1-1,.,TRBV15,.,CATSDRLAEAFF,TGTGCCACCAGCGACAGGCTCGCTGAAGCTTTCTTT
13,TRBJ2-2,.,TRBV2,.,CAIQEWDTGELFF,TGTGCCATCCAGGAATGGGACACCGGGGAGCTGTTTTTT
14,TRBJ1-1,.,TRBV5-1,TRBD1,CASRTGQGNTEAFF,TGCGCCAGCAGGACTGGACAGGGAAACACTGAAGCTTTCTTT
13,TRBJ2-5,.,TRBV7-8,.,CASKRDNQETQYF,TGTGCCAGCAAACGGGACAACCAAGAGACCCAGTACTTC
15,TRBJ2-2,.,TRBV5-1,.,CASSVDGSNTGELFF,TGCGCCAGCAGCGTGGACGGCTCGAACACCGGGGAGCTGTTTTTT
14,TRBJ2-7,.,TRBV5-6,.,CASSLGQTLGEQYF,TGTGCCAGCAGCTTGGGACAGACCCTCGGTGAGCAGTACTTC
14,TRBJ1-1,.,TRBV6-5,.,CASTQTIMNTEAFF,TGTGCCAGCACCCAGACAATCATGAACACTGAAGCTTTCTTT
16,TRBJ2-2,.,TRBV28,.,CASTSRDFMNTGELFF,TGTGCCAGCACCTCCCGGGACTTTATGAACACCGGGGAGCTGTTTTTT
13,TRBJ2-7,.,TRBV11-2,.,CASSLLPESGQYF,TGTGCCAGCAGCTTACTTCCGGAGTCAGGGCAGTACTTC
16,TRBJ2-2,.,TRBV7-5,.,CARSLNRGLGTGELFF,TGTGCCAGAAGCTTAAACAGGGGGCTCGGCACCGGGGAGCTGTTTTTT
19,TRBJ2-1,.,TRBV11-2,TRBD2,CARAAFFMAGGWTDNEQFF,TGTGCCAGGGCGGCTTTTTTTATGGCGGGAGGGTGGACCGACAATGAGCAGTTCTTC
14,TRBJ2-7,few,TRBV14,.,CASSQGLTFREQYF,TGTGCCAGCAGCCAAGGGTTAACTTTCCGGGAGCAGTACTTC
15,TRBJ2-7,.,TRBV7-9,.,CASSLAPGTSYEQYF,TGTGCCAGCAGCTTAGCGCCGGGAACCTCCTACGAGCAGTACTTC
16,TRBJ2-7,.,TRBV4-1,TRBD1,CASSHPGTGVVYEQYF,TGCGCCAGCAGCCATCCCGGGACAGGGGTAGTCTACGAGCAGTACTTC
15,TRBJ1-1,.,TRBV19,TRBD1,CASSGQTGGGTEAFF,TGTGCCAGTAGTGGCCAGACAGGGGGGGGCACTGAAGCTTTCTTT
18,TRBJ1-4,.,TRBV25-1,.,CASSEGTLSRRFNEKLFF,TGTGCCAGCAGTGAAGGGACGCTATCCCGCCGATTTAATGAAAAACTGTTTTTT
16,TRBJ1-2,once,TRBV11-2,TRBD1,CASNPVQGARGYGYTF,TGTGCCAGCAACCCTGTTCAGGGGGCCAGGGGCTATGGCTACACCTTC
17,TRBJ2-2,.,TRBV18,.,CASSPIAFAGRTGELFF,TGTGCCAGCTCACCAATTGCTTTTGCGGGGCGGACCGGGGAGCTGTTTTTT
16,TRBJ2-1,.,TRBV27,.,CASTSGGGTLVDEQFF,TGTGCCAGCACCTCCGGTGGCGGCACCCTGGTAGATGAGCAGTTCTTC
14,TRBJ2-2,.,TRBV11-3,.,CASRRDSSTGELFF,TGTGCCAGCAGACGGGACTCGTCAACCGGGGAGCTGTTTTTT
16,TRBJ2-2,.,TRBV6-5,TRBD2,CASSSYSGEGTGELFF,TGTGCCAGCAGTTCTTATAGCGGGGAGGGTACCGGGGAGCTGTTTTTT
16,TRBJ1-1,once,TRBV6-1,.,CASSEADLGLNTEAFF,TGTGCCAGCAGTGAAGCCGATTTGGGCCTGAACACTGAAGCTTTCTTT